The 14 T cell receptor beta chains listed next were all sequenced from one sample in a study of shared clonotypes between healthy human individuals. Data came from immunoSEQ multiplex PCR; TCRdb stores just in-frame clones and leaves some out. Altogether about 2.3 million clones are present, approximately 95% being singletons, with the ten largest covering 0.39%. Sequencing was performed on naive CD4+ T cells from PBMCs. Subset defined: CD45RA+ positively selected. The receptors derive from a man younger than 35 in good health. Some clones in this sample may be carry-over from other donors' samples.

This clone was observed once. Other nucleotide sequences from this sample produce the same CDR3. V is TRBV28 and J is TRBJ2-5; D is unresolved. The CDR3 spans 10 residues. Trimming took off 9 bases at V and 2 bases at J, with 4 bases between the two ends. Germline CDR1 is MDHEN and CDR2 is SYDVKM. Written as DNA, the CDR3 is TGTGCCAGTCGACAAGAGACCCAGTACTTC. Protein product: CASRQETQYF.

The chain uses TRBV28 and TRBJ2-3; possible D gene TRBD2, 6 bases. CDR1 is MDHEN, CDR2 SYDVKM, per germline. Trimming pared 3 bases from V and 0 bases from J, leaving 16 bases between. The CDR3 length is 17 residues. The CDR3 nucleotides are TGTGCCAGCAGTTTCTCTCGGGGGAGTGCTAGCACAGATACGCAGTATTTT. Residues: CASSFSRGSASTDTQYF.

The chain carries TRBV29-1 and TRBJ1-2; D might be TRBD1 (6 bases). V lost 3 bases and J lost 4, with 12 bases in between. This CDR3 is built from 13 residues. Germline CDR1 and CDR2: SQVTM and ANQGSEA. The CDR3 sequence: CSVESGGAYGYTF. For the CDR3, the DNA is TGCAGCGTTGAGTCCGGGGGCGCCTATGGCTACACCTTC.

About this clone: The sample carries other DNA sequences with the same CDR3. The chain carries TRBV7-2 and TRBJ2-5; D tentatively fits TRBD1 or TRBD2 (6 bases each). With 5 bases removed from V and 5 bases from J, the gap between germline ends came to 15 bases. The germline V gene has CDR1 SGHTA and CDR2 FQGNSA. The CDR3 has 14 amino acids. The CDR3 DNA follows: TGTGCCAGCAGCCTTGTCGGGGGCGGGGAGACCCAGTACTTC. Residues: CASSLVGGGETQYF.

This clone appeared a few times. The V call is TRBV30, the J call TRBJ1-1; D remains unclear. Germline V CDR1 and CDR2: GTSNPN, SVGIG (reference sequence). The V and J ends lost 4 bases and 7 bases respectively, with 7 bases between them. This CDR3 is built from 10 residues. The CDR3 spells CAWKEGEAFF. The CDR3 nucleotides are TGTGCCTGGAAAGAGGGTGAAGCTTTCTTT.

The chain's CDR3 is CASSQDDRGVGETQYF. In DNA, the CDR3 is TGCGCCAGCAGCCAAGATGACAGGGGAGTGGGAGAGACCCAGTACTTC. This chain uses TRBV4-1 with TRBJ2-5; 8 positions agree with TRBD1. Germline CDR1 reads MGHRA; CDR2 reads YSYEKL. V lost 0 bases to trimming and J lost 4 bases; unmatched junction nucleotides: 7. The CDR3 has 16 residues.

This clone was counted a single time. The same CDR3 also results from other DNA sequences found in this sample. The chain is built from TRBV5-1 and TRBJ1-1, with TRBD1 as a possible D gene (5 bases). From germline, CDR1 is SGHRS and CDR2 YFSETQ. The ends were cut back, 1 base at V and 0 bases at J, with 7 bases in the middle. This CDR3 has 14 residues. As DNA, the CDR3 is TGCGCCAGCAGCTTGAGACAGATGAACACTGAAGCTTTCTTT. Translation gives CASSLRQMNTEAFF.

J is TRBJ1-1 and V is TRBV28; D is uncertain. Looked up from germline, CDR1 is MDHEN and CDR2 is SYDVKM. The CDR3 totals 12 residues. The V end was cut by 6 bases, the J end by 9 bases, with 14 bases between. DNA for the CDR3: TGTGCCAGCAGCCTTCCGACGGGGAAAGCTTTCTTT. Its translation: CASSLPTGKAFF.

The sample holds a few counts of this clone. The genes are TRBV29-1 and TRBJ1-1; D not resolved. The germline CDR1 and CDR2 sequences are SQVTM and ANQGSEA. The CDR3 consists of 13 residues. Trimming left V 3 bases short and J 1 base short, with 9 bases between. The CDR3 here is CSVDRVGNTEAFF. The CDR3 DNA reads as TGCAGCGTTGATAGGGTCGGGAACACTGAAGCTTTCTTT.

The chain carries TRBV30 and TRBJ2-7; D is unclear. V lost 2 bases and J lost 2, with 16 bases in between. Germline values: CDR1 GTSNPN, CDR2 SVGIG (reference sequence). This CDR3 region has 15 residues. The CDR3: CAWSPLLESTYEQYF. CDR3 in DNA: TGTGCCTGGAGTCCCCTGTTGGAGTCTACCTACGAGCAGTACTTC.

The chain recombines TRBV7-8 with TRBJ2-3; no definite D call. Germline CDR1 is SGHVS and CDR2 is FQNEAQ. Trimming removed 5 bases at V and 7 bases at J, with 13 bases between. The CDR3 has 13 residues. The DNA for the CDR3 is TGTGCCAGCAGCCCGCGAGCGATAAATACGCAGTATTTT. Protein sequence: CASSPRAINTQYF.

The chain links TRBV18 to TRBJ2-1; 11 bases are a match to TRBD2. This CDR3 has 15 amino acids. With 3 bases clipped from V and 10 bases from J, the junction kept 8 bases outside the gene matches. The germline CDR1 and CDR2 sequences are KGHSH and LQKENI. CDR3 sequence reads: CASSPVTSGTREQFF. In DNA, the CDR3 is TGTGCCAGCTCACCCGTGACTAGCGGGACTCGGGAGCAGTTCTTC.

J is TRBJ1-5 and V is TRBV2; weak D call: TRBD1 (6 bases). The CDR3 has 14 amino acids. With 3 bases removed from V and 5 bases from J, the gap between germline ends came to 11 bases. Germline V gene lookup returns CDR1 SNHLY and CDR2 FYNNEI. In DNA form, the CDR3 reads TGTGCCAGCAGTGACAGGAACAGGGATCAGCCCCAGCATTTT. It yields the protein CASSDRNRDQPQHF.

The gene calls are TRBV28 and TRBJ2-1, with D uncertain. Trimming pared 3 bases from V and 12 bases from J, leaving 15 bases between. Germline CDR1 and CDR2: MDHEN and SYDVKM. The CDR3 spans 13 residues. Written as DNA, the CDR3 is TGTGCCAGCAGTTTCGGCACCAGGTCCGTGCAGTTCTTC. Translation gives CASSFGTRSVQFF.